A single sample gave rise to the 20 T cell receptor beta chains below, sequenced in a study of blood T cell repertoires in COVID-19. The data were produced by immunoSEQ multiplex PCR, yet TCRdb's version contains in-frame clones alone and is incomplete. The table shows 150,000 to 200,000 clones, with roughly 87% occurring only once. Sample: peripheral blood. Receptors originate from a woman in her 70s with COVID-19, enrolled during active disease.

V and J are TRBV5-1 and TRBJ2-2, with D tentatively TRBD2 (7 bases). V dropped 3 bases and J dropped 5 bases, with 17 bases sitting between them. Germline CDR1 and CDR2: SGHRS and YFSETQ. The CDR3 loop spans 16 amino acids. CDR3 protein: CASSSAAGARTGELFF. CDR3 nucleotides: TGCGCCAGCAGCTCGGCGGCGGGGGCCAGGACCGGGGAGCTGTTTTTT.

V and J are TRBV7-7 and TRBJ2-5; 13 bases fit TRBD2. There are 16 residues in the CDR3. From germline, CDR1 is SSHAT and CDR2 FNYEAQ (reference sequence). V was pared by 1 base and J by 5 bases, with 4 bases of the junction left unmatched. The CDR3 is CASSLGTSGSLETQYF. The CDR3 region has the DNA TGTGCCAGCAGCTTAGGGACTAGCGGGAGTTTGGAGACCCAGTACTTC.

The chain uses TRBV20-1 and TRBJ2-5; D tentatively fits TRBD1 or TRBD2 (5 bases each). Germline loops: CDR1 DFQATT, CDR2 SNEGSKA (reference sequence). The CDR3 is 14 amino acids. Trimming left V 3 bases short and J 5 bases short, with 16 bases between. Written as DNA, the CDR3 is TGCAGTGCTAGTGGGGGAGTTGGAACGGAGACCCAGTACTTC. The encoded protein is CSASGGVGTETQYF.

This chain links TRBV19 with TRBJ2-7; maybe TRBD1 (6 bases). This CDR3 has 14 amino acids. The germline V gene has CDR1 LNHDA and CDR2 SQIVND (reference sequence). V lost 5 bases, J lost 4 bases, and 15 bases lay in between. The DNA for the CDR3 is TGTGCCAGTAGTCTTGGGGCAGGGGAATACGAGCAGTACTTC. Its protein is CASSLGAGEYEQYF.

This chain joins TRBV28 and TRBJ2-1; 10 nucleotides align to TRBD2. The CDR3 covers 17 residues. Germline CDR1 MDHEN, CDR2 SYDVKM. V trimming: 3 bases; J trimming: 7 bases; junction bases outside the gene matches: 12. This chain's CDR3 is CASSLFSGRALGNEQFF. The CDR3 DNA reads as TGTGCCAGCAGTTTGTTCAGCGGGAGGGCCTTGGGGAATGAGCAGTTCTTC. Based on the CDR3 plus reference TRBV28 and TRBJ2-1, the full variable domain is DVKVTQSSRYLVKRTGEKVFLECVQDMDHENMFWYRQDPGLGLRLIYFSYDVKMKEKGDIPEGYSVSREKKERFSLILESASTNQTSMYLCASSLFSGRALGNEQFFGPGTRLTVL.

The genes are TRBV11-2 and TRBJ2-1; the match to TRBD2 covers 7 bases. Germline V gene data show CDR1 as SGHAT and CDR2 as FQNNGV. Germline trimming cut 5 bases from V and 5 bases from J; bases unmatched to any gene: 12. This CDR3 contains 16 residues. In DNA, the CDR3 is TGTGCCAGCAGCCTCGGAGGGACGGGAGGAAACAATGAGCAGTTCTTC. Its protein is CASSLGGTGGNNEQFF.

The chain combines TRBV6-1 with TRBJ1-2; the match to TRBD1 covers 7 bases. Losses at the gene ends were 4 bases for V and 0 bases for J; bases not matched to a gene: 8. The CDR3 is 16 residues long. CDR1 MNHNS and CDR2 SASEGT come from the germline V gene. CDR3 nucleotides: TGTGCCAGCAGTGCCCGCTTCCAGGGGGCTAACTATGGCTACACCTTC. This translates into CASSARFQGANYGYTF.

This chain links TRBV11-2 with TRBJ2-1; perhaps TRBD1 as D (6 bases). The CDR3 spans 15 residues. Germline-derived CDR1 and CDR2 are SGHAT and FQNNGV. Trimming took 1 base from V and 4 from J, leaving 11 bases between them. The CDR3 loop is CASSLVTGPYNEQFF. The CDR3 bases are TGTGCCAGCAGCTTAGTAACAGGGCCTTACAATGAGCAGTTCTTC.

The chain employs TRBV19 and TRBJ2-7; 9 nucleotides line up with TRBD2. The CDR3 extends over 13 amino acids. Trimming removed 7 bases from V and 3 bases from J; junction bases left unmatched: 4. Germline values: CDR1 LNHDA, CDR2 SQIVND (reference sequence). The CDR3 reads CASNKAGGYEQYF. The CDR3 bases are TGTGCCAGTAATAAAGCGGGAGGCTACGAGCAGTACTTC.

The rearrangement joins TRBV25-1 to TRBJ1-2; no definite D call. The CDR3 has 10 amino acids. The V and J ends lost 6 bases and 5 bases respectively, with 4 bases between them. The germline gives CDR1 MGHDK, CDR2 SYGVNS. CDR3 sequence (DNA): TGTGCCAGCAGCTATTATGGCTACACCTTC. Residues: CASSYYGYTF.

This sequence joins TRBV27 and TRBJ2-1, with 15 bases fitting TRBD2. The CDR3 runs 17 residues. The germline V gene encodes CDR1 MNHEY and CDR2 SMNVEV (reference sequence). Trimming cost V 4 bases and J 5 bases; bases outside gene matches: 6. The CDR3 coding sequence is TGTGCCAGCAGTTCATGGACTAGCGGGAGGGCAAACAATGAGCAGTTCTTC. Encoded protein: CASSSWTSGRANNEQFF.

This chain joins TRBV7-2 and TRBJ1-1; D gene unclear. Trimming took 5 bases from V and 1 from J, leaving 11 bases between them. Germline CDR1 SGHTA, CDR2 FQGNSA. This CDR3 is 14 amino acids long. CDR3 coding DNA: TGTGCCAGCAGCCCAACAGCTGGGAACACTGAAGCTTTCTTT. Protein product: CASSPTAGNTEAFF.

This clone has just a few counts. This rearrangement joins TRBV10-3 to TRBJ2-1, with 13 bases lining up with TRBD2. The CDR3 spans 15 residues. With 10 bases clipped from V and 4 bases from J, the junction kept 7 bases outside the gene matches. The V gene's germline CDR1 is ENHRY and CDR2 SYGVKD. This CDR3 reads CATLRTSGSYNEQFF. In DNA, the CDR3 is TGTGCCACCCTTAGGACTAGCGGGAGTTACAATGAGCAGTTCTTC.

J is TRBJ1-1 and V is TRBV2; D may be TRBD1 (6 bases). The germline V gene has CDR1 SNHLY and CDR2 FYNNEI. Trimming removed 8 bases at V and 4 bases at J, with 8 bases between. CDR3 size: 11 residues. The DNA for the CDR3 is TGTGCCAGCTACAGGGCCACTGAAGCTTTCTTT. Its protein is CASYRATEAFF.

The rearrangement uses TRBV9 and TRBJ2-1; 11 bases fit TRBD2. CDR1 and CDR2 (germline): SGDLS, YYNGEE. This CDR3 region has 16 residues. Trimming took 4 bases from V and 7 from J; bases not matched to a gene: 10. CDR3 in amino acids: CASSTTSGSLVNEQFF. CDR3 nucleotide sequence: TGTGCCAGCAGCACAACTAGCGGGAGCCTTGTGAATGAGCAGTTCTTC.

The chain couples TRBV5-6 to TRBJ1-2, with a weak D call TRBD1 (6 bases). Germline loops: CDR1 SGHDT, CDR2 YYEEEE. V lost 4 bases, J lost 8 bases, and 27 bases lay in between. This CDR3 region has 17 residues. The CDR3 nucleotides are TGTGCCAGCAGCGGCTTGGGACCACAGGGTATAGTCCGAGGCTACACCTTC. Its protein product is CASSGLGPQGIVRGYTF.

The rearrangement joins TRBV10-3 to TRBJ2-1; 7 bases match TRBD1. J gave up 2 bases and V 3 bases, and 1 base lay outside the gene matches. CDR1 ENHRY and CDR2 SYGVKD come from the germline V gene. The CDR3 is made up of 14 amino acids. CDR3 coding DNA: TGTGCCATCAGTGAAGGGACAGCCTACAATGAGCAGTTCTTC. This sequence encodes CAISEGTAYNEQFF.

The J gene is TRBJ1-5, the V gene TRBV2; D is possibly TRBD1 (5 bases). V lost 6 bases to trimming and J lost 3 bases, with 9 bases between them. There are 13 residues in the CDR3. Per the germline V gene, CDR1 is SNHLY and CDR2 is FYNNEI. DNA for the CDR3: TGTGCCAGCAGCGGGGACTTCAATCAGCCCCAGCATTTT. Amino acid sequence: CASSGDFNQPQHF.

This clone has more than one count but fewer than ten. CDR3 sequence reads: CASRYGGRANEQFF. CDR3 nucleotides: TGTGCCAGCAGATACGGCGGGAGGGCCAATGAGCAGTTCTTC. The rearrangement joins TRBV5-6 to TRBJ2-1, with 9 bases matching TRBD2. This CDR3 spans 14 amino acids. The J segment lost 6 bases and the V segment lost 5 bases, leaving 6 bases of the junction unmatched. Germline CDR1 reads SGHDT; CDR2 reads YYEEEE.

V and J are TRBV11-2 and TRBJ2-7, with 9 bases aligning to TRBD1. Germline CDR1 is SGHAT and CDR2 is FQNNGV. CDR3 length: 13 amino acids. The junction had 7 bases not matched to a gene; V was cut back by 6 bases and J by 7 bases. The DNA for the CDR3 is TGTGCCAGCAGGTATACAGGGGGCGGGGAGCAGTACTTC. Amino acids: CASRYTGGGEQYF.